This T cell receptor (beta chain) emerged from a study of cytomegalovirus exposure and HLA in healthy donors. General observations from the study: Most subjects had HLA-A and HLA-B alleles reportedly predicted accurately by TCR beta sequences. It was shown in a later analysis that HLA-associated TCR beta chains were more clonally expanded than other, equally common chains. In an earlier analysis, productive rearrangement rates for most beta V segments clustered near 90% or 30%.

As for this clone: Antigen specificity is unknown.

The PCR employed 60 Vbeta primers together with 13 Jbeta primers. Profiled with immunoSEQ multiplex PCR; TCRdb holds only in-frame clones, not every one. In the table there are approximately 110,000 clones, over 60% of which are singletons. The TCR was taken from a woman aged 55-69 years in good health and CMV-seropositive. The sequencing sample was made of PBMCs.

This chain's CDR3 is CASSEGQGWEETQYF. The CDR3 bases are TGTGCCAGCAGTGAGGGACAGGGTTGGGAAGAGACCCAGTACTTC. The rearrangement links TRBV25-1 to TRBJ2-5; 9 bases align to TRBD1. V lost 3 bases, J lost 3 bases, and 5 bases stayed unmatched. Germline loops: CDR1 MGHDK, CDR2 SYGVNS. This CDR3 is built from 15 residues.